This T cell receptor beta chain was sequenced during a study of spatial heterogeneity in lung cancer (dated by TCRdb to the late 2010s). Some background on the complete study: Beta-chain transcripts were consistently detected in greater numbers than alpha-chain transcripts, which likely reflected higher beta-chain transcript abundance. In tumor regions, TCR transcript counts showed a strong correlation with a T cell transcriptional module score from matched bulk RNA-seq. At surgery, hundreds of tumor regions, approximately 64 matched nontumor lung samples and 56 PBMC samples were TCR-sequenced for both alpha and beta chains. TCR alpha and beta repertoires were quantitatively compared across multiple tumor regions, matched nontumor lung and blood in non-small cell lung cancer. Nonsynonymous mutation counts, determined by whole-exome sequencing of tumor tissue, were related to features of the TCR repertoire. In the raw uncorrected reads, each unique combination of TCR and UMI appeared more than ten times on average. Overall study results and their limits: The count of ubiquitous expanded TCRs correlated with the count of ubiquitous nonsynonymous mutations, and the count of regional expanded TCRs correlated with the count of regional nonsynonymous mutations. Estimated TCR-seq coverage of tumor T cells was only roughly 7% for alpha chains and 13% for beta chains. The tumor nonsynonymous mutation count correlated with the number of expanded alpha and beta TCRs within the tumor. Additional single-cell paired TCR alpha and beta sequencing was considered necessary to confirm, at a functional level, the hypothesis that regional TCRs recognize regional mutations.

The intended sense of this specimen's time point label: sample taken at primary tumor resection. The donors were 60 to 80 patients from the lung TRACERx cohort who had early-stage, untreated non-small cell lung cancer. Whole RNA extracted from tumor and nontumor lung tissue, or from cryopreserved PBMC samples, was used for TCR sequencing without cell sorting. Only patients for whom sufficient RNA was available from at least two tumor regions were selected for TCR sequencing. A lung pathologist reviewed the tumor and adjacent nontumor lung specimens before the specimens were selected. The germline V gene provides CDR1 MNHEY and CDR2 SVGEGT. Measured from the cysteine to the phenylalanine, the CDR3 is 19 residues long. The retained sequence is limited to the CDR3, 57 bases, with the frame set at the first base. The germline V and J ends show losses of 4 bases and 4 bases respectively, and no gene match explains 20 bases of the junction.

This clonotype is identified as medium-sized (0.01 to 0.1%). Its target antigen remains unknown. The record has no base qualities; no much larger clone is one base away. Library creation used 5' RACE. TCRdb names NextSeq 500 as the instrument used. To allow correction of PCR and sequencing errors, the TCR library protocol tagged every TCR cDNA molecule with a unique molecular identifier. Processing in the source paper ran as follows. TCR identification, UMI-based error correction and CDR3 extraction were all carried out with Decombinator tools. TCRs above a frequency of 2 per 1,000, corresponding to the top 1% of the tumor frequency distribution, were defined as expanded. Expanded tumor TCRs were classed as regional if statistically deemed absent (corrected P<0.05) from at least one tumor region, otherwise ubiquitous. Renyi diversity was computed with the R vegan package after each repertoire had been subsampled 100 times to 5,000 TCRs. CDR3 similarity networks were constructed using string-kernel similarity of amino acid triplets, with links drawn between CDR3s whose pairwise similarity was above 0.82. TCRdb itself trimmed the public reads at Q25 with fastp, ran MiXCR and retained productive beta chains. Entries that share a CDR3 protein sequence are merged under the most common genes and DNA. The V and J calls here are based on TCRdb, not the publication. Across this sample there are 8,000 to 10,000 distinct CDR3 sequences, with 7.5% to 9.5% seen only once. More than 10% of the sample is in the top ten clones.

The source material was lung tumor tissue, sampled at surgery. The V and J segments used are TRBV6-2 or TRBV6-3 and TRBJ2-3; the central 7 bases match TRBD2. The origin of this receptor is a female donor with early-stage non-small cell lung cancer. The CDR3 is CASSSYGRSGTKRADTQYF. The DNA reads TGTGCCAGCAGTTCCTACGGGAGGAGCGGCACTAAGAGGGCAGATACGCAGTATTTT.